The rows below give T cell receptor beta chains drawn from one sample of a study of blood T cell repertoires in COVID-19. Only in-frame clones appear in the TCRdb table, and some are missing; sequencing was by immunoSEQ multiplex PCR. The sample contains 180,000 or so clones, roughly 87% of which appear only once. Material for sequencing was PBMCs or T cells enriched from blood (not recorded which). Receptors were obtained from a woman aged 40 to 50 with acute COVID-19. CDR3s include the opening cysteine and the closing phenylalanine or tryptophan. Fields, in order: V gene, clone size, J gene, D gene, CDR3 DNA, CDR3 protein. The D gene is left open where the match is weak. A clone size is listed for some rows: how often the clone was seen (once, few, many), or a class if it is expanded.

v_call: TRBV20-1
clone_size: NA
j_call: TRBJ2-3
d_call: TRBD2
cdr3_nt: TGCAGTGCTAGTAGGGCTAGCGGGAGTAGCGGGACAGATACGCAGTATTTT
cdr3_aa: CSASRASGSSGTDTQYF

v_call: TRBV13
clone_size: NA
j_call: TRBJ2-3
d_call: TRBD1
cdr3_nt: TGTGCCAGCAGCCCGAGGACAGGGGGCGGGGTGACAGATACGCAGTATTTT
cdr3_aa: CASSPRTGGGVTDTQYF

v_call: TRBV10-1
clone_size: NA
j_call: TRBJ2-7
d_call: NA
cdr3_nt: TGCGCCAGCAGTGAATCTCGGCGGAACGAGCAGTACTTC
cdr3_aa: CASSESRRNEQYF

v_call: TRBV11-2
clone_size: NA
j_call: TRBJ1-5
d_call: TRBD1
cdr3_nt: TGTGCCAGCAGATCCGGGACAGGGGAAAATCAGCCCCAGCATTTT
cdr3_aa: CASRSGTGENQPQHF

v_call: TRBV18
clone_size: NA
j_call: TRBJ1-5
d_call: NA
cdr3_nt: TGTGCCAGCTCACCACCGGGGGGATATCAGCCCCAGCATTTT
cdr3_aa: CASSPPGGYQPQHF

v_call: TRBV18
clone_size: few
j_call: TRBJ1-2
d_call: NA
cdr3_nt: TGTGCCAGCTCACCAGGTGGGCAGCACGATGGCTACACCTTC
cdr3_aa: CASSPGGQHDGYTF

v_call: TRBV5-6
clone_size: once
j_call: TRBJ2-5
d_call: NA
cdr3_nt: TGTGCCAGCAGCTTGAGACAGACGGCAGAGACCCAGTACTTC
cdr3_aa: CASSLRQTAETQYF

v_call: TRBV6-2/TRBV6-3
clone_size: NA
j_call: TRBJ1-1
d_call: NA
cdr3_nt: TGTGCCAGCAGTTACCCAAGGGGGGGCTCAATGAACACTGAAGCTTTCTTT
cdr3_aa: CASSYPRGGSMNTEAFF

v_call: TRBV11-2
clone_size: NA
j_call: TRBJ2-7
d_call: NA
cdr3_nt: TGTGCCAGCAGCTTAAGTGACTACTACGAGCAGTACTTC
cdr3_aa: CASSLSDYYEQYF

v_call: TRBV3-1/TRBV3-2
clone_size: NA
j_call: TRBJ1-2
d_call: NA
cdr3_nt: TGTGCCAGCAGCCAAGAGGGCTATCACAGGGTACCGGATGGCTACACCTTC
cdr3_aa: CASSQEGYHRVPDGYTF

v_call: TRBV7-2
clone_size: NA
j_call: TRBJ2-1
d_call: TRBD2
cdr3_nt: TGTGCCAGCAGCCCCAAGACGGCGGGGGTCTTATACAATGAGCAGTTCTTC
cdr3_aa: CASSPKTAGVLYNEQFF

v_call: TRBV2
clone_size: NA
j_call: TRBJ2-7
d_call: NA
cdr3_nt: TGTGCCAGCAGTGACAGGGCGCTAGCGTCCGCCGAGCAGTACTTC
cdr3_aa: CASSDRALASAEQYF

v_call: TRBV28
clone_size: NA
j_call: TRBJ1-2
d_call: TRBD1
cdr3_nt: TGTGCCAGCAGACCGGGACAGGGGGCCGTTGGGTATGGCTACACCTTC
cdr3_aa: CASRPGQGAVGYGYTF

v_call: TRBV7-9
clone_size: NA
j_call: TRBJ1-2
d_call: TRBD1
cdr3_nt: TGTGCCAGCAGCTCGCACAGGGGTGGCTACACCTTC
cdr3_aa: CASSSHRGGYTF

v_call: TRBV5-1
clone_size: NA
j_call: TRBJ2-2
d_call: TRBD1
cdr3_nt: TGCGCCAGCAGCGGCGGACAGGGGTACACCGGGGAGCTGTTTTTT
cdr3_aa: CASSGGQGYTGELFF

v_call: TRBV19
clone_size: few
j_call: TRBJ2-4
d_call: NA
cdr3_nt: TGTGCCAGTAGTATGGAGGGGTTAGCCAAAAACATTCAGTACTTC
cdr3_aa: CASSMEGLAKNIQYF

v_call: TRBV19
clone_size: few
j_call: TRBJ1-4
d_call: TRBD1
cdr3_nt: TGTGCCAGTAGTCGAAAGGACAGGGGACCTAATGAAAAACTGTTTTTT
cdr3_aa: CASSRKDRGPNEKLFF

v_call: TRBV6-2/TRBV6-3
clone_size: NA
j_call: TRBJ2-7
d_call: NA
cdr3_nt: TGTGCCAGCAGTTACACGACGGCAGGCGAGCAGTACTTC
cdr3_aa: CASSYTTAGEQYF

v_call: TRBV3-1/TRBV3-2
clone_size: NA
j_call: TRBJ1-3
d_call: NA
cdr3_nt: TGTGCCAGCAGCCAAGATCCCAGAAACACCATATATTTT
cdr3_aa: CASSQDPRNTIYF

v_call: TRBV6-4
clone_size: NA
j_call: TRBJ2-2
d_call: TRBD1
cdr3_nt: TGTGCCAGCAGTGACTCCACAGGGGCCACCGGGGAGCTGTTTTTT
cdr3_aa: CASSDSTGATGELFF

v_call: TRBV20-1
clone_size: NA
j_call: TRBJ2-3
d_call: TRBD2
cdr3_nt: TGCAGTGCTAGTCTCGGCCTAGCGGGAGGGCTTGTTTTTGCAGATACGCAGTATTTT
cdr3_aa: CSASLGLAGGLVFADTQYF

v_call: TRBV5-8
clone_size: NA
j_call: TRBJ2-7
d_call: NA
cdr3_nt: TGTGCCAGCAGCTTGGACTATTCCTACGAGCAGTACTTC
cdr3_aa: CASSLDYSYEQYF

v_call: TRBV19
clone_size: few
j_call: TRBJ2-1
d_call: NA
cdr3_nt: TGTGCCAGTAGTCAGGTCGCCAATGAGCAGTTCTTC
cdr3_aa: CASSQVANEQFF

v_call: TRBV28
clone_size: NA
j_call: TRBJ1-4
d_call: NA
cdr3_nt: TGTGCCAGCCGCACCGTACCAGCAACTAATGAAAAACTGTTTTTT
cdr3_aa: CASRTVPATNEKLFF

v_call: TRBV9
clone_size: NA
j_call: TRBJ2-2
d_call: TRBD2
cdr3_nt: TGTGCCAGCAGCGTAGTGGGAGCGGGAGAGAACACCGGGGAGCTGTTTTTT
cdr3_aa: CASSVVGAGENTGELFF

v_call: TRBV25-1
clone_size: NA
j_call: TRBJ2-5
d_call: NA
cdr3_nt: TGTGCCAGCAGTGATCCGGAACAGGGTTACCAAGAGACCCAGTACTTC
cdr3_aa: CASSDPEQGYQETQYF

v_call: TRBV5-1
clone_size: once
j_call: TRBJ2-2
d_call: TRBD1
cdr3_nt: TGCGCCAGCAGCAAAGGACAGGGGGGAACCGGGGAGCTGTTTTTT
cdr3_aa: CASSKGQGGTGELFF

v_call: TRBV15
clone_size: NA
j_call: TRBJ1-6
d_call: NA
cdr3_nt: TGTGCCACCAGCAGAGATCGGGGGTATAATTCACCCCTCCACTTT
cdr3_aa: CATSRDRGYNSPLHF

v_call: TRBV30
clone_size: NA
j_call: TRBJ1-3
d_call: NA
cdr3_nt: TGTTCAGGGGACTCTGGAAACACCATATATTTT
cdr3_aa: CSGDSGNTIYF

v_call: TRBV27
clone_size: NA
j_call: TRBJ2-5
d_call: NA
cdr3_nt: TGTGCCAGCAGTCCGGCGGAGGGCGAGACCCAGTACTTC
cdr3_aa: CASSPAEGETQYF

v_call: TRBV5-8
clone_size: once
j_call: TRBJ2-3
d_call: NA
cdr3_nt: TGTGCCAGCAGCCCCAACAGGGTGGCGGACACAGATACGCAGTATTTT
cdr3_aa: CASSPNRVADTDTQYF

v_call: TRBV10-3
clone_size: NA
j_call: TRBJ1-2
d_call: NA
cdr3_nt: TGTGCCATCAGTGAGTCGGGGGCAGGGGATGGCTACACCTTC
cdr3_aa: CAISESGAGDGYTF

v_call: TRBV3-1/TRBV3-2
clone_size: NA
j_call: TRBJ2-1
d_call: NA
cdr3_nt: TGTGCCAGCAGCCAAGCTAGACTAGGAGCCTACAATGAGCAGTTCTTC
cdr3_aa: CASSQARLGAYNEQFF

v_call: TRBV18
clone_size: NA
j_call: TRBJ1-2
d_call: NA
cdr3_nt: TGTGCCAGCTCACGGGTCCAGGAGAGAGGGTATGGCTACACCTTC
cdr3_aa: CASSRVQERGYGYTF

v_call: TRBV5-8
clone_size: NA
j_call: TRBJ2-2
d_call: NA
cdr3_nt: TGTGCCAGCCCACATTCGGGACGGACTATGAACACCGGGGAGCTGTTTTTT
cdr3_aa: CASPHSGRTMNTGELFF

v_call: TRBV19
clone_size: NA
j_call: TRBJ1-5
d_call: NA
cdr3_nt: TGTGCCAGTAGTGAGCGCAATCAGCCCCAGCATTTT
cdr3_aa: CASSERNQPQHF

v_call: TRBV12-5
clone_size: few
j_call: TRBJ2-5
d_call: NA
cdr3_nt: TGTGCTAGTGGTTTGGGTGGGGGGGCCGAGACCCAGTACTTC
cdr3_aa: CASGLGGGAETQYF

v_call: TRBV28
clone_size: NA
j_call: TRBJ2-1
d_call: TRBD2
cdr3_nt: TGTGCCAGCAGACCGGGGCTAGCGGGGAGGGGCTCCTACAATGAGCAGTTCTTC
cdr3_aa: CASRPGLAGRGSYNEQFF

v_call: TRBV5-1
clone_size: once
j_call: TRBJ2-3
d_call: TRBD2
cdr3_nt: TGCGCCAGCAGCTTGTACTCCCGGACTAGCGGGAGTTCAGATACGCAGTATTTT
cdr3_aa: CASSLYSRTSGSSDTQYF

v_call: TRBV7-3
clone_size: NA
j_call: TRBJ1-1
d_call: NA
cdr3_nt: TGTGCCAGCAGCTTAACGGGCAGAAACACTGAAGCTTTCTTT
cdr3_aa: CASSLTGRNTEAFF

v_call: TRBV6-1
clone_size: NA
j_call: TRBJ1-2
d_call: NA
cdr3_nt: TGTGCCAGCAGTGATTGGACAGTAGATGGCTACACCTTC
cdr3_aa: CASSDWTVDGYTF

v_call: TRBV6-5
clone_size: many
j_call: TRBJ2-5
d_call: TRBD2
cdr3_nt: TGTGCCAGCGGGCCAGCTAGCGGGGGGCAAGAGACCCAGTACTTC
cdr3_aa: CASGPASGGQETQYF

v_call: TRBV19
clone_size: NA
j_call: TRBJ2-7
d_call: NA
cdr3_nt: TGTGCCAGTAGTATCGCCCCGGGGTACGAGCAGTACTTC
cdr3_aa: CASSIAPGYEQYF

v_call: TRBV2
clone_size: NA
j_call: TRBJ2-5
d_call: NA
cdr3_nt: TGTGCCAGCAGGCGGGGTTTAAAAGAGACCCAGTACTTC
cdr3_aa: CASRRGLKETQYF

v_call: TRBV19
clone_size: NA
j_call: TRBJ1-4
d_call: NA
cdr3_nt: TGTGCCAGTATCCGGGGCGCGGAGGGGCACGAAAAACTGTTTTTT
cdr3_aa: CASIRGAEGHEKLFF

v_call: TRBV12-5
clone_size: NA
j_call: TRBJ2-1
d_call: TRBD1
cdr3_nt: TGTGCTAGTGGTTTACTATCCGGGACAGGGGCCGAGCAGTTCTTC
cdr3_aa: CASGLLSGTGAEQFF

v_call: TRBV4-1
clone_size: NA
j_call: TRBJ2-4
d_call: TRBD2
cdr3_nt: TGCGCCAGCAGCCGGACTTTTAGCGGGATCGCCAAAAACATTCAGTACTTC
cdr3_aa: CASSRTFSGIAKNIQYF

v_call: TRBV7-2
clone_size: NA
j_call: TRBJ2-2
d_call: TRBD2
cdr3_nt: TGTGCCAGCAGCTTCGGGACTAGCGGGAGATACACCGGGGAGCTGTTTTTT
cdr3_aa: CASSFGTSGRYTGELFF

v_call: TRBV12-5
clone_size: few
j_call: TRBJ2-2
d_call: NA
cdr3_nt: TGTGCTAGTGGTTTCAGGCAGGGATACGCCGGGGAGCTGTTTTTT
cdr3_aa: CASGFRQGYAGELFF

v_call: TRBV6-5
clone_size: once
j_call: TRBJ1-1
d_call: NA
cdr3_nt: TGTGCCAGCCATCGTCTTGGAGGTACTGAAGCTTTCTTT
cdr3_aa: CASHRLGGTEAFF

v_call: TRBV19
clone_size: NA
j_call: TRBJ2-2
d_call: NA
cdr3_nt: TGTGCCAGTGAGGGCCAGGCATCGAACACCGGGGAGCTGTTTTTT
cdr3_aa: CASEGQASNTGELFF

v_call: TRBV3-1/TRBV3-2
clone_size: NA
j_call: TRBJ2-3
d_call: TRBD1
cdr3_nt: TGTGCCAGCAGCCAGCAGGGGGCAGATACGCAGTATTTT
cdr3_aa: CASSQQGADTQYF

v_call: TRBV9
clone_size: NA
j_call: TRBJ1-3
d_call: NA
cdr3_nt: TGTGCCAGCAGCGTAGACGTCAGAACTGGAAACACCATATATTTT
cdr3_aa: CASSVDVRTGNTIYF

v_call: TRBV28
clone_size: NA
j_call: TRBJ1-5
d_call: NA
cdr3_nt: TGTGCCAGCAGTTTAGAGGTAGGGGGACATCAGCCCCAGCATTTT
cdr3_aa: CASSLEVGGHQPQHF